A single sample is the source of the 20 T cell receptor beta chains below, sequenced in a study of OX40 agonist ivuxolimab in advanced cancers. TCRdb's copy holds only in-frame clones and misses some; the assay was immunoSEQ multiplex PCR. The sample lists about 53,000 clones; 79% were seen once. Sequences were derived from CD4+ or CD8+ T cells sorted from blood, sampled in a trial of the OX40 agonist ivuxolimab. Every receptor here comes from an adult with an advanced solid tumor such as melanoma, head and neck, liver or kidney cancer.

This CDR3 is CASSPTPTGATGELFF. The CDR3 nucleotides are TGTGCCAGCAGCCCCACCCCGACAGGGGCCACCGGGGAGCTGTTTTTT. J is TRBJ2-2 and V is TRBV7-3, with 8 nucleotides matching TRBD1. Germline-derived CDR1 and CDR2 are SGHTA and FQGTGA. The CDR3 is 16 amino acids. Unmatched junction bases numbered 9, after V lost 5 bases and J lost 4 bases.

This rearrangement joins TRBV4-1 to TRBJ2-1; 10 bases agree with TRBD1. The V segment lost 1 base and the J segment 2 bases; nucleotides outside the gene matches: 2. Germline V CDR1 and CDR2: MGHRA, YSYEKL. The CDR3 runs 16 residues. CDR3 sequence: CASSQGQGATYNEQFF. CDR3 in DNA: TGCGCCAGCAGCCAAGGACAGGGGGCCACCTACAATGAGCAGTTCTTC.

In nucleotides, the CDR3 is TGCGCCAGCAGTCACCAGTACAGGAGCTCCTACAATGAGCAGTTCTTC. Its protein is CASSHQYRSSYNEQFF. The chain is built from TRBV23-1 and TRBJ2-1; a possible D gene is TRBD1 (5 bases). TRBV23-1 is identified as an open reading frame with a role that is uncertain. V shed 3 bases and J shed 0 bases, with 12 bases lying between them. The CDR3 has 16 residues.

V gene TRBV11-3 combines with J gene TRBJ2-1, with 12 positions matching TRBD2. Per the germline V gene, CDR1 is SGHNT and CDR2 is YENEEA. With 1 base clipped from V and 2 bases from J, the junction kept 0 bases outside the gene matches. This CDR3 contains 16 residues. CDR3 residues: CASSLASGGAYNEQFF. DNA for the CDR3: TGTGCCAGCAGCTTAGCTAGCGGGGGGGCCTACAATGAGCAGTTCTTC.

V gene TRBV7-6 combines with J gene TRBJ2-5; D perhaps matches TRBD1 (5 bases). CDR1 is SGHVS, CDR2 FNYEAQ, per germline. Trimming removed 5 bases at V and 2 bases at J, with 15 bases between. The CDR3 is 15 residues long. CDR3 protein: CASSRWTNIQETQYF. The DNA for the CDR3 is TGTGCCAGCAGCCGTTGGACAAATATACAAGAGACCCAGTACTTC.

In nucleotides, the CDR3 is TGTGCCAGCAGCACCGGGGGGACCGAAGAGACCCAGTACTTC. Residues: CASSTGGTEETQYF. The V gene is TRBV7-2, the J gene TRBJ2-5; the match to TRBD2 covers 7 bases. The germline CDR1 and CDR2 sequences are SGHTA and FQGNSA. Trimming at V came to 5 bases and at J to 3 bases, leaving 6 bases not matched to a gene. The CDR3 loop spans 14 amino acids.

The rearrangement uses TRBV11-1 and TRBJ2-2, with D uncertain. V was pared by 3 bases and J by 2 bases, with 7 bases between. Germline values: CDR1 SGHAT, CDR2 FQDESV (reference sequence). The CDR3 has 14 amino acids. The CDR3 DNA sequence: TGTGCCAGCAGCTTGCAGGAAAACACCGGGGAGCTGTTTTTT. This sequence encodes CASSLQENTGELFF. The full variable domain, in which reference TRBV11-1 and TRBJ2-2 provide the parts outside the CDR3, is EAEVAQSPRYKITEKSQAVAFWCDPISGHATLYWYRQILGQGPELLVQFQDESVVDDSQLPKDRFSAERLKGVDSTLKIQPAELGDSAMYLCASSLQENTGELFFGEGSRLTVL.

The genes are TRBV2 and TRBJ2-7; 9 bases map to TRBD1. V was pared by 6 bases and J by 1 base, with 10 bases of the junction left unmatched. The length of the CDR3 is 16 residues. CDR1 and CDR2 from the germline V gene are SNHLY and FYNNEI. The CDR3 DNA reads TGTGCCAGCAGGGGAGGCCCGGGACAGGGTTCCTACGAGCAGTACTTC. This translates into CASRGGPGQGSYEQYF.

This chain joins TRBV6-5 and TRBJ2-1; possible D gene TRBD1, 6 bases. Trimming cost V 2 bases and J 10 bases, with 12 bases left between them. The CDR3 has 13 residues. Germline V CDR1 and CDR2: MNHEY, SVGAGI. The CDR3 sequence is CASSYHAGEEQFF. CDR3 sequence (DNA): TGTGCCAGCAGTTACCATGCAGGGGAGGAGCAGTTCTTC.

This rearrangement joins TRBV10-1 to TRBJ1-1; no firm D call. V lost 6 bases to trimming and J lost 0 bases, with 8 bases between them. There are 13 residues in the CDR3. Germline V gives CDR1 WNHNN, CDR2 SYGVQD (reference sequence). The CDR3 here is CASRPHLNTEAFF. Written as DNA, the CDR3 is TGCGCCAGCAGACCACACTTGAACACTGAAGCTTTCTTT.

This chain connects TRBV29-1 to TRBJ2-3; 13 bases agree with TRBD2. Per the germline V gene, CDR1 is SQVTM and CDR2 is ANQGSEA. There are 16 residues in the CDR3. V was pared by 4 bases and J by 1 base, with 5 bases of the junction left unmatched. CDR3 in DNA: TGCAGCGTTGGGACTAGCGGGGGCCCACGCACAGATACGCAGTATTTT. Translated, it gives CSVGTSGGPRTDTQYF.

The chain joins TRBV5-1 to TRBJ2-1; 11 bases map to TRBD2. The CDR3 length is 15 residues. The trim removed 3 bases at V and 4 bases at J, leaving 3 bases unmatched. Per germline, CDR1 SGHRS and CDR2 YFSETQ. CDR3 region: CASSSGLAAYNEQFF. The CDR3 DNA sequence: TGCGCCAGCAGCTCGGGACTAGCGGCATACAATGAGCAGTTCTTC.

The chain combines TRBV4-1 with TRBJ2-1, with TRBD2 matching 12 bases. The CDR3 is made up of 18 amino acids. V shed 0 bases and J 10 bases; nucleotides not matched to a gene: 13. Germline assignment: CDR1 MGHRA and CDR2 YSYEKL. CDR3 in amino acids: CASSQDLFGLAGGREQFF. CDR3 DNA sequence: TGCGCCAGCAGCCAAGATCTTTTTGGTCTAGCGGGGGGGCGGGAGCAGTTCTTC.

Regarding this clone: Within the sample, other DNA sequences also encode this same CDR3. The chain recombines TRBV6-1 with TRBJ1-1, with D uncertain. The germline CDR1 and CDR2 sequences are MNHNS and SASEGT. The germline V and J ends were trimmed by 6 bases and 5 bases, with 13 bases remaining between them. This CDR3 spans 13 amino acids. CDR3 protein: CASSAGRLTEAFF. CDR3 DNA: TGTGCCAGCAGCGCTGGACGTCTAACTGAAGCTTTCTTT.

CDR3 residues: CASSLTGPGTAYEQYF. CDR3 bases: TGTGCCAGCAGCTTAACCGGCCCAGGGACCGCCTACGAGCAGTACTTC. This rearrangement joins TRBV11-1 to TRBJ2-7; the D gene could be TRBD1 or TRBD2 (5 bases each). This CDR3 region has 16 residues. Per germline, CDR1 SGHAT and CDR2 FQDESV (reference sequence). Trimming shortened V by 2 bases and J by 2 bases, and 16 bases separated the two germline ends.

The rearrangement uses TRBV11-2 and TRBJ2-7; no reliable D call. The CDR3 is 14 amino acids. The germline V and J ends were trimmed by 5 bases and 6 bases, with 17 bases remaining between them. Germline V CDR1 and CDR2: SGHAT, FQNNGV. CDR3 coding DNA: TGTGCCAGCAGCCCATCGCTCGACTGGCCCGAGCAGTACTTC. It translates to CASSPSLDWPEQYF.

J is TRBJ1-1 and V is TRBV9; TRBD1 aligns across 7 bases. Trimming removed 3 bases from V and 1 base from J; junction bases left unmatched: 9. The germline CDR1 and CDR2 sequences are SGDLS and YYNGEE. This CDR3 has 16 amino acids. Here the CDR3 reads CASSASGQPTNTEAFF. The CDR3 nucleotides are TGTGCCAGCAGCGCATCGGGACAGCCGACGAACACTGAAGCTTTCTTT. The full variable domain, in which reference TRBV9 and TRBJ1-1 provide the parts outside the CDR3, is DSGVTQTPKHLITATGQRVTLRCSPRSGDLSVYWYQQSLDQGLQFLIQYYNGEERAKGNILERFSAQQFPDLHSELNLSSLELGDSALYFCASSASGQPTNTEAFFGQGTRLTVV.

The CDR3 DNA is TGTGCCAGCAGCTTAGGTGGCCAGAACACCGGGGAGCTGTTTTTT. Translating it yields CASSLGGQNTGELFF. This chain uses TRBV11-2 with TRBJ2-2; D gene ambiguous. The CDR3 loop spans 15 amino acids. Trimming shortened V by 1 base and J by 1 base, and 7 bases separated the two germline ends. The germline V gene has CDR1 SGHAT and CDR2 FQNNGV.

V gene TRBV6-5 combines with J gene TRBJ2-7, with D perhaps given as TRBD1 or TRBD2 (5 bases each). This CDR3 comprises 14 residues. The germline V gene has CDR1 MNHEY and CDR2 SVGAGI. V lost 11 bases and J lost 6, with 23 bases in between. The CDR3 loop is CACKPGPTATEQYF. In DNA, the CDR3 is TGTGCCTGCAAACCGGGACCGACCGCTACCGAGCAGTACTTC.

This chain joins TRBV2 and TRBJ2-3; maybe TRBD2 (6 bases). The CDR3 consists of 14 residues. V lost 8 bases and J lost 0, with 12 bases in between. Germline assignment: CDR1 SNHLY and CDR2 FYNNEI. CDR3 sequence (DNA): TGTGCCAGCGGGAGGACCGCTAGCACAGATACGCAGTATTTT. Residues: CASGRTASTDTQYF.